Below, one T cell receptor beta chain is given with its context. With 60 Vbeta and 13 Jbeta primers, the PCR was carried out. Sequencing used immunoSEQ multiplex PCR; TCRdb keeps in-frame clones, though not all of them. The sample has under 200,000 clones, approximately 80% seen once. The source of the sample is a study of cytomegalovirus exposure and HLA in healthy donors. Germline loops: CDR1 SGHTA, CDR2 FQGNSA. V shed 1 base and J shed 0 bases, with 18 bases lying between them. This CDR3 contains 18 residues. Material for sequencing was PBMCs. The chain couples TRBV7-2 to TRBJ1-2; tentative D call: TRBD1 (5 bases). This TCR was sampled from a woman between 35 and 50 years old in good health and CMV-seropositive. The CDR3 DNA is TGTGCCAGCAGCTTAGTCGCGGGAGGGACGGATACTAACTATGGCTACACCTTC. Residues: CASSLVAGGTDTNYGYTF.